Listed below are T cell receptor beta chains from one sample, sequenced in a study of spatial heterogeneity in lung cancer. TCRdb reanalysed the 5' RACE reads using MiXCR and keeps one entry per CDR3 protein. The data show roughly 14,000 distinct CDR3 sequences, roughly 6% seen once. The specimen comprised PBMCs, sampled at follow-up. These receptors were collected from a male donor with early-stage non-small cell lung cancer. Both conserved end residues are part of each CDR3. The D gene is left open where the match is weak. Size is omitted from some rows. Given values are once, few, many or a class for expanded clones.

D gene,clone size,J gene,V gene,CDR3 DNA,CDR3 protein
-,many,TRBJ1-1,TRBV7-9,TGTGCCAGCAGCGCCCTGGGGGGGGCGGGGACTGAAGCTTTCTTT,CASSALGGAGTEAFF
-,medium-sized,TRBJ2-2,TRBV11-1,TGTGCCAGCAGCCGGGACTTTCTAACCGGGGAGCTGTTTTTT,CASSRDFLTGELFF
TRBD1,many,TRBJ2-7,TRBV23-1,TGCGCCAGCAGACCCCCCGGGACAGGGGACGCTTACTACGAGCAGTACTTC,CASRPPGTGDAYYEQYF
TRBD2,many,TRBJ2-7,TRBV12-3/TRBV12-4,TGTGCCAGCAGTCGCGGTCTAGCGGGAGTAGTCGTAGGAGCCTACGAGCAGTACTTC,CASSRGLAGVVVGAYEQYF
-,-,TRBJ2-1,TRBV5-6,TGTGCCAGCAGCGCCGGACCGGACTCCTACAATGAGCAGTTCTTC,CASSAGPDSYNEQFF
-,many,TRBJ2-3,TRBV7-8,TGTGCCAGCAGCCCAGTGGCTGGAGATACGCAGTATTTT,CASSPVAGDTQYF
TRBD1,many,TRBJ2-3,TRBV2,TGTGCCAGCAGTGAAAGGGGGCCCAGCACAGATACGCAGTATTTT,CASSERGPSTDTQYF
-,many,TRBJ2-7,TRBV11-2,TGTGCCAGCAGCTACCTCTACGAGCAGTACTTC,CASSYLYEQYF
-,many,TRBJ2-7,TRBV28,TGTGCCAGCAGTTTACGTCTCCTCTCCTACGAGCAGTACTTC,CASSLRLLSYEQYF
-,many,TRBJ2-3,TRBV20-1,TGCAGTTGGAGGCGACCTAGCACAGATACGCAGTATTTT,CSWRRPSTDTQYF
-,many,TRBJ2-5,TRBV9,TGTGCCAGCAGCCCCCCAGGTAGCGAGGAGACCCAGCACTTC,CASSPPGSEETQHF
-,few,TRBJ2-5,TRBV5-6,TGTGCCAGCAGCTTTCGAAACGGCGAGACCCAGTACTTC,CASSFRNGETQYF
-,many,TRBJ1-4,TRBV20-1,TGCAGTGCTAGGAGAGAGGTCGAAAAACTGTTTTTT,CSARREVEKLFF
-,many,TRBJ1-5,TRBV5-8,TGTGCCAGCAGCACCCTCCTCGGGTGGCCCCAGCATTTT,CASSTLLGWPQHF
-,medium-sized,TRBJ2-7,TRBV29-1,TGCAGCGGTCTCGGGGCAACTCGCGAGCAGTACTTC,CSGLGATREQYF
-,few,TRBJ1-1,TRBV7-8,TGTGCCAGCACCCCGGGGATAGCGAACACTGAAGCTTTCTTT,CASTPGIANTEAFF
-,medium-sized,TRBJ2-5,TRBV12-3/TRBV12-4,TGTGCCAGCAGTTTCTCGGCGAAAGAGACCCAGTACTTC,CASSFSAKETQYF
-,many,TRBJ2-1,TRBV24-1,TGTGCCACCAGTGATTTGCGGTCCCTTAAGGACAATGAGCAGTTCTTC,CATSDLRSLKDNEQFF
-,-,TRBJ1-1,TRBV7-9,TGTGCCAGCGCCCTCAGGGTCGTGAACACTGAAGCTTTCTTT,CASALRVVNTEAFF
-,many,TRBJ1-1,TRBV7-9,TGTGCCAGCAGCTCGCAGGACATATCGAACACTGAAGCTTTCTTT,CASSSQDISNTEAFF
-,many,TRBJ1-1,TRBV6-2/TRBV6-3,TGTGCCAGCAGTTACTCAGGCGGGTACACTGAAGCTTTCTTT,CASSYSGGYTEAFF
TRBD1,many,TRBJ1-1,TRBV28,TGTGCCAGCGGGACAGGGACGGTTGGTGCTTTCTTT,CASGTGTVGAFF
-,few,TRBJ2-7,TRBV27,TGTGCCAGCAGTATACAGGGGAGGTCCATCTACGAGCAGTACTTC,CASSIQGRSIYEQYF
TRBD1,many,TRBJ2-7,TRBV29-1,TGCAGCGTTGTCCGGACAGGGGGATACTACGAGCAGTACTTC,CSVVRTGGYYEQYF
-,many,TRBJ2-2,TRBV10-3,TGTGCCATCTCGGGAGTTTCAGGGGAGCTGTTTTTT,CAISGVSGELFF